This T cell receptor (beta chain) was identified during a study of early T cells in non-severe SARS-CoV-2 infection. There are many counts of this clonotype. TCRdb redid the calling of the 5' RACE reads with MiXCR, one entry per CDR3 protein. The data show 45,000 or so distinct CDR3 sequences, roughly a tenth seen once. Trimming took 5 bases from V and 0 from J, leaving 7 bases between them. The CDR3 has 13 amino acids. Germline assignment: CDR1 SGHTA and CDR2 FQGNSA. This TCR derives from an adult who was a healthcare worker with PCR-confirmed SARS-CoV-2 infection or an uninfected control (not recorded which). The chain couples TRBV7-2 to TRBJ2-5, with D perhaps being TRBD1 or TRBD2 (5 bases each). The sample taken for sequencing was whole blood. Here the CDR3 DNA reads TGTGCCAGCAGCCGGGACCACCAAGAGACCCAGTACTTC. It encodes CASSRDHQETQYF.